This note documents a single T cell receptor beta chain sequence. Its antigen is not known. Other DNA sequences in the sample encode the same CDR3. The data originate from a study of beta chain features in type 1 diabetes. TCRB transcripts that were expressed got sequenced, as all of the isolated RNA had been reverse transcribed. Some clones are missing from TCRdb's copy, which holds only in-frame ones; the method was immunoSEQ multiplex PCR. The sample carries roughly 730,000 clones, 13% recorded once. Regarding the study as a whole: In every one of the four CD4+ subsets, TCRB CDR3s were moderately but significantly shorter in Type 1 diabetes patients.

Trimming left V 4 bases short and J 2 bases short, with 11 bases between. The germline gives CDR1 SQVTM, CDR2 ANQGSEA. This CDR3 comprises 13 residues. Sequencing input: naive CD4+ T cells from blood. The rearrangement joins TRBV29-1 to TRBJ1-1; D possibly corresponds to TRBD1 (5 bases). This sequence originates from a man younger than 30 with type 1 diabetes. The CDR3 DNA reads TGCAGCGTTGGGCAGGGTGGAAACACTGAAGCTTTCTTT. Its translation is CSVGQGGNTEAFF.